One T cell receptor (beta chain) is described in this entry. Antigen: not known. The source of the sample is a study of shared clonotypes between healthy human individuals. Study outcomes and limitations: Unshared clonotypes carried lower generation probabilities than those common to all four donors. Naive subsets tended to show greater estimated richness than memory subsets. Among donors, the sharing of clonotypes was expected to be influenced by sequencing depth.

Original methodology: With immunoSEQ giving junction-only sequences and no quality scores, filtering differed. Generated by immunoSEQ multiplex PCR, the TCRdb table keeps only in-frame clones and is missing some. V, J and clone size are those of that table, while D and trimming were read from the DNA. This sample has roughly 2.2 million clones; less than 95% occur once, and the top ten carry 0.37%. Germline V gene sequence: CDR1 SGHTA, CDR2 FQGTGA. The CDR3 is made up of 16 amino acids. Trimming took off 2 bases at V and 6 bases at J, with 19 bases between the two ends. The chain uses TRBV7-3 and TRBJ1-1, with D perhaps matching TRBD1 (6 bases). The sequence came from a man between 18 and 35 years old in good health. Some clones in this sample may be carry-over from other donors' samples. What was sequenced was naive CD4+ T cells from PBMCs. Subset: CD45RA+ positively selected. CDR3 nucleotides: TGTGCCAGCAGCTTACTTCCCCCAGGGGTTGCGGCTGAAGCTTTCTTT. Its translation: CASSLLPPGVAAEAFF.